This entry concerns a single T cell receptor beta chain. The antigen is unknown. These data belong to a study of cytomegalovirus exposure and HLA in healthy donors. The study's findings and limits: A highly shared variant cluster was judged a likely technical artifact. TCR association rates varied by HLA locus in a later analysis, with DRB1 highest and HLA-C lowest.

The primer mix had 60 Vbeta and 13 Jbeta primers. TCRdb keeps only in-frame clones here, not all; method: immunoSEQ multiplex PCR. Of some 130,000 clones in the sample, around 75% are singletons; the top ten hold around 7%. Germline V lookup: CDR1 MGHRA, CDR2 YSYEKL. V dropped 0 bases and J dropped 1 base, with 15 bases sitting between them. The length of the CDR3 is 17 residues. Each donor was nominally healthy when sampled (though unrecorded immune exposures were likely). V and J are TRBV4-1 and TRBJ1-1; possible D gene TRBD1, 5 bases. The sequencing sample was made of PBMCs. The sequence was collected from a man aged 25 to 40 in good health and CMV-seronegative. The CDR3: CASSQDPAWDSNTEAFF. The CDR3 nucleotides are TGCGCCAGCAGCCAAGATCCGGCTTGGGACTCGAACACTGAAGCTTTCTTT.